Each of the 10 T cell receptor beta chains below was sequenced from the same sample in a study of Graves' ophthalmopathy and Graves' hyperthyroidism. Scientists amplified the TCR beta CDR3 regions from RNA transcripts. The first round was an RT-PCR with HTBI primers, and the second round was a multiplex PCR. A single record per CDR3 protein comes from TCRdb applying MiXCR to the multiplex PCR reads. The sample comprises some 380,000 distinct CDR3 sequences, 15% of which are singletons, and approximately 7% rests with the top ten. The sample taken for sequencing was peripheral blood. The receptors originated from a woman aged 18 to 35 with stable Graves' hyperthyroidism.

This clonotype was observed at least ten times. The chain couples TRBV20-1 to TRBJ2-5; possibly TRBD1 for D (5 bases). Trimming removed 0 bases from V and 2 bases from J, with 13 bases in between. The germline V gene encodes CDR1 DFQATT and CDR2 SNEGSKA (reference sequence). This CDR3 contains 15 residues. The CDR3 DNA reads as TGCAGTGCTAGAGATCTAGGCAGGACACAAGAGACCCAGTACTTC. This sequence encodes CSARDLGRTQETQYF.

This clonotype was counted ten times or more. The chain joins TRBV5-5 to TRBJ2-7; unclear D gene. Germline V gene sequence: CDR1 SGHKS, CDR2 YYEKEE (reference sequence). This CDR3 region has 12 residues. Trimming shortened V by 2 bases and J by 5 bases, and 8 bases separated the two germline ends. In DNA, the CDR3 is TGTGCCAGCAGCTTAGGTACCCACGAGCAGTACTTC. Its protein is CASSLGTHEQYF. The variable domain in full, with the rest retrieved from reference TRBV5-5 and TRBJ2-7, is DAGVTQSPTHLIKTRGQQVTLRCSPISGHKSVSWYQQVLGQGPQFIFQYYEKEERGRGNFPDRFSARQFPNYSSELNVNALLLGDSALYLCASSLGTHEQYFGPGTRLTVT.

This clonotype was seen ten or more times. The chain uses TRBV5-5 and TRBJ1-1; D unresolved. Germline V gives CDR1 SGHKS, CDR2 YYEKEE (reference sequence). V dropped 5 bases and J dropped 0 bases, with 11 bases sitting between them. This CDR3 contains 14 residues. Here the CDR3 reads CASSRRRMNTEAFF. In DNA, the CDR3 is TGTGCCAGCAGTCGCCGAAGGATGAACACTGAAGCTTTCTTT.

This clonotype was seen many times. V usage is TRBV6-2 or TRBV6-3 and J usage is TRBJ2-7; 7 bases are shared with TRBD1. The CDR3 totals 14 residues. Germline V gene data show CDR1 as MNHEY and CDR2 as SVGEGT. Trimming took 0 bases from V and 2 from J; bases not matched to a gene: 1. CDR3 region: CASSYSTGTYEQYF. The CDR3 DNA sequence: TGTGCCAGCAGTTACTCGACAGGGACCTACGAGCAGTACTTC.

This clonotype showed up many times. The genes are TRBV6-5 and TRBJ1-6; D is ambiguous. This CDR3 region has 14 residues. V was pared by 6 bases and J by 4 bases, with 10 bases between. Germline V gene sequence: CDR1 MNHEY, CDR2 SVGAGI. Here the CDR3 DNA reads TGTGCCAGCAGGGGCCTTGGGTATAATTCACCCCTCCACTTT. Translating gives CASRGLGYNSPLHF.

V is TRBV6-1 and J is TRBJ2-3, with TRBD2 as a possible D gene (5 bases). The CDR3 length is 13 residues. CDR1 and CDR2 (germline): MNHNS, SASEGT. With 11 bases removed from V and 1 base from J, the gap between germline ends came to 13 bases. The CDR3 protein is CAGQARGTDTQYF. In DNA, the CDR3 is TGTGCCGGCCAGGCGCGGGGCACAGATACGCAGTATTTT.

CDR3 amino acids: CASSQDQVRLITDTQYF. Written as DNA, the CDR3 is TGCGCCAGCAGCCAAGATCAGGTCCGTTTAATCACAGATACGCAGTATTTT. V usage is TRBV4-1 and J usage is TRBJ2-3, with D hard to call. V lost 0 bases to trimming and J lost 2 bases, with 15 bases between them. Germline V CDR1 and CDR2: MGHRA, YSYEKL. The CDR3 extends over 17 amino acids.

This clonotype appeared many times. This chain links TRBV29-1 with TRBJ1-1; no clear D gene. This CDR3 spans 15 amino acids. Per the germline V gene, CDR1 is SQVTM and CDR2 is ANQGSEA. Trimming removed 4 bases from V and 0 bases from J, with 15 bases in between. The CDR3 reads CSVADQREVNTEAFF. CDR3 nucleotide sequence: TGCAGCGTTGCGGACCAGCGGGAGGTGAACACTGAAGCTTTCTTT. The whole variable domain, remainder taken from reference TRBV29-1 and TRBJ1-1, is SAVISQKPSRDICQRGTSLTIQCQVDSQVTMMFWYRQQPGQSLTLIATANQGSEATYESGFVIDKFPISRPNLTFSTLTVSNMSPEDSSIYLCSVADQREVNTEAFFGQGTRLTVV.

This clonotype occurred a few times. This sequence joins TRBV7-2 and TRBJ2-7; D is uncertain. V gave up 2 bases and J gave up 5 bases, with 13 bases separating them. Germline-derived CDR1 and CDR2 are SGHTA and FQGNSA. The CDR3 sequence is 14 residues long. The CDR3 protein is CASSLISGKNEQYF. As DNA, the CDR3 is TGTGCCAGCAGCTTAATTAGTGGTAAAAACGAGCAGTACTTC.

CDR3 residues: CASRRGGTNTGELFF. CDR3 sequence (DNA): TGTGCCAGCAGGCGGGGGGGCACTAACACCGGGGAGCTGTTTTTT. The chain couples TRBV13 to TRBJ2-2, with 9 positions matching TRBD2. The V segment lost 6 bases and the J segment 2 bases; nucleotides outside the gene matches: 4. The CDR3 extends over 15 amino acids. Germline V gene sequence: CDR1 PRHDT, CDR2 FYEKMQ (reference sequence).